This T cell receptor (beta chain) was obtained from a study of siplizumab effects on memory and regulatory T cells. Study-level findings and limits: Naive T cells seemed more diverse than memory cells; they also seemed major alloresponse contributors. To unstimulated subsets, only a minor fraction of alloreactive clones could be mapped. Proliferating siplizumab-cultured Tregs lacked confirmed suppressive function.

Roughly 10^5 TCR templates were assayed per sample. Produced via immunoSEQ multiplex PCR; TCRdb's table is partial and in-frame only. The sample holds more than 85,000 clones; around 94% are singletons and the top ten take around 0.6%. The V gene's germline CDR1 is SNHLY and CDR2 FYNNEI. This CDR3 contains 13 residues. This clone was observed once. Its antigen is unidentified. The chain links TRBV2 to TRBJ2-6, with unresolved D. Sequenced material: Tregs sorted from blood. The sequence was collected from a human donor in good health. The CDR3 loop reads CAGRSAGANVLTF. The CDR3 region has the DNA TGTGCAGGAAGGTCAGCGGGGGCCAACGTCCTGACTTTC.